One sample yielded the 6 T cell receptor beta chains listed below, sequenced in a study of read filtering for tumor transcriptome and immune sequencing. Molecular barcoded adaptors covering alpha/delta and beta/gamma chains were used on 400 to 450 ng RNA. TCRdb recomputed calls from the reads with MiXCR, one row per CDR3 protein. In the table there are tens of thousands of distinct CDR3 sequences, 11% to 15% of which are singletons. The specimen sequenced was a population of CD138-negative cells sorted from bone marrow. Receptor source: a donor at least 40 years old with multiple myeloma.

This clonotype was seen many times. The chain has TRBV29-1 and TRBJ1-1, with D possibly matching TRBD1 (5 bases). CDR3 length: 10 amino acids. V shed 5 bases and J shed 6 bases, with 7 bases lying between them. Germline V gene lookup returns CDR1 SQVTM and CDR2 ANQGSEA. For the CDR3, the DNA is TGCAGCGTTCGGGGCGCTGAAGCTTTCTTT. This gives the protein CSVRGAEAFF.

The table lists this clonotype with many counts. V usage is TRBV20-1 and J usage is TRBJ2-5, with D perhaps TRBD1 (5 bases). This CDR3 spans 14 amino acids. Germline V gene data show CDR1 as DFQATT and CDR2 as SNEGSKA (reference sequence). The ends were cut back, 6 bases at V and 4 bases at J, with 18 bases in the middle. The CDR3 here is CSAKIGANSETQYF. The CDR3 nucleotides read TGCAGTGCCAAGATAGGGGCTAACTCAGAGACCCAGTACTTC.

The table lists this clonotype with a few counts. The V gene is TRBV6-5, the J gene TRBJ1-2; 7 bases are a match to TRBD1. Germline V CDR1 and CDR2: MNHEY, SVGAGI. V dropped 2 bases and J dropped 5; count of bases not matched to a gene: 5. The CDR3 is 14 residues long. The CDR3 region is CASSYGEGAYGYTF. The CDR3, as DNA: TGTGCCAGCAGTTACGGGGAGGGGGCTTATGGCTACACCTTC.

This clonotype was seen repeatedly, ten times or more. The rearrangement links TRBV5-6 to TRBJ1-1; D not resolved. Deletions cut 0 bases from V and 6 bases from J, with 9 bases between. The CDR3 contains 13 residues. CDR1 is SGHDT and CDR2 is YYEEEE in the germline V gene. The CDR3 DNA is TGTGCCAGCAGCTTGGTTGGGGTTGCTGAAGCTTTCTTT. Encoded protein: CASSLVGVAEAFF.

This clonotype was picked up many times. V is TRBV28 and J is TRBJ1-5, with a weak D call TRBD1 (6 bases). Trimming cost V 8 bases and J 0 bases, with 8 bases left between them. This CDR3 is built from 13 residues. Germline V gives CDR1 MDHEN, CDR2 SYDVKM. CDR3 sequence reads: CASGQYSNQPQHF. The DNA for the CDR3 is TGTGCCAGCGGACAGTATAGCAATCAGCCCCAGCATTTT.

Of note for this clonotype: Just one base apart from a much larger clone, this may be a read error. The V gene is TRBV28, the J gene TRBJ1-5, with 8 nucleotides matching TRBD1. Germline V gene data show CDR1 as MDHEN and CDR2 as SYDVKM. Unmatched junction bases numbered 11, after V lost 8 bases and J lost 5 bases. The CDR3 is 15 amino acids. The CDR3 DNA reads as TGTGCCAGCTGTGGTAACGGACAGGGCTATCAGCCCCAGCATTTT. It encodes CASCGNGQGYQPQHF.